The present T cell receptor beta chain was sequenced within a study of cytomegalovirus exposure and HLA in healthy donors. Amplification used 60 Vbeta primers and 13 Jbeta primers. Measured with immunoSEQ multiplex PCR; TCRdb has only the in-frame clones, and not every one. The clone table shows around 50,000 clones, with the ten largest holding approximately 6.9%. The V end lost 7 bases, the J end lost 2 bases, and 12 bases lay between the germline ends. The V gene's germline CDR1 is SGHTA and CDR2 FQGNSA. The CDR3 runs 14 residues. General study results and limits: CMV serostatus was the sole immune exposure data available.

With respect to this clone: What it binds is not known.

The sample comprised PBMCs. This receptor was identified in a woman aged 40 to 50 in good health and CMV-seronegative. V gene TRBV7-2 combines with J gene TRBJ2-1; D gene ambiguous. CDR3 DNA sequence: TGTGCCAGCACCTCACTGGGCCCCTACAATGAGCAGTTCTTC. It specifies CASTSLGPYNEQFF.